Below, 9 T cell receptor beta chains from the same sample are listed, as sequenced in a study of PD-1 blockade in classical Hodgkin lymphoma (dated by TCRdb to 2018 to 2021). The library was prepared using the immunoSEQ multiplex PCR assay. TCRdb's version of the immuneACCESS table is confined to in-frame rearrangements and falls short of the full clone set. An unresolved V gene accounts for under half of the shortfall where checked; the remainder is of unknown origin. The sample table shows approximately 4,900 clones, and less than 75% are seen once. About a quarter of the sample lies in the top ten. The time point label here, explained by the study, means: cycle 4 day 1 (C4D1), after 5 to 7 weeks of nivolumab. Every trial patient had relapsed after autologous stem cell transplantation, and cohorts A, B and C differed in prior brentuximab vedotin exposure. A Miltenyi CD8+ T cell isolation kit was used for magnetic negative selection to purify CD8+ T cells from thawed PBMCs.

The source material was CD8+ T cells from blood, sampled before the fourth cycle of nivolumab. These receptors were obtained from a human donor with classical Hodgkin lymphoma.

The genes are TRBV10-1 and TRBJ2-2; 7 bases match TRBD2. The V segment lost 3 bases and the J segment 6 bases; nucleotides outside the gene matches: 4. CDR1 is WNHNN and CDR2 is SYGVQD in the germline V gene (reference sequence). The CDR3 has 14 residues. CDR3 residues: CASSDREEAGELFF. The DNA for the CDR3 is TGCGCCAGCAGTGACCGGGAGGAAGCCGGGGAGCTGTTTTTT.

The gene calls are TRBV5-4 and TRBJ2-7; D unclear. Germline loops: CDR1 SGHNT, CDR2 YYREEE (reference sequence). V was cut by 4 bases and J by 5 bases, with 7 bases left in between. The length of the CDR3 is 11 residues. The CDR3 DNA reads TGTGCCAGCAGCCACGTCAACGAGCAGTACTTC. Amino acids: CASSHVNEQYF.

There are a few counts of this clone. The rearrangement links TRBV2 to TRBJ2-7; 16 nucleotides agree with TRBD2. The CDR3 extends over 14 amino acids. CDR1 and CDR2 from the germline V gene are SNHLY and FYNNEI. Unmatched junction bases numbered 5, after V lost 8 bases and J lost 7 bases. CDR3 sequence: CASLGTSGREEQYF. The CDR3 nucleotides read TGTGCCAGCCTGGGGACTAGCGGGAGGGAGGAGCAGTACTTC.

This clone is judged large. The chain carries TRBV5-5 and TRBJ1-1; D unresolved. The V and J ends lost 0 bases and 5 bases respectively, with 8 bases between them. This CDR3 spans 13 amino acids. Germline V gene lookup returns CDR1 SGHKS and CDR2 YYEKEE (reference sequence). DNA for the CDR3: TGTGCCAGCAGCTTGGCCGCGGGGACTGAAGCTTTCTTT. This sequence encodes CASSLAAGTEAFF.

The table lists this clone with a count of one. The chain employs TRBV2 and TRBJ2-5; possibly TRBD2 for D (6 bases). The J call is uncertain, as TRBJ2-7 better fits the DNA end. Germline V gives CDR1 SNHLY, CDR2 FYNNEI. CDR3 length: 14 amino acids. CDR3 sequence: CASSGETSSYEQYF. Here the CDR3 DNA reads TGTGCCAGCAGTGGGGAGACTAGCTCCTACGAGCAGTACTTC.

This chain links TRBV7-9 with TRBJ1-1; D is possibly TRBD1 (5 bases). The germline CDR1 and CDR2 sequences are SEHNR and FQNEAQ (reference sequence). The CDR3 is 16 amino acids. V gave up 6 bases and J gave up 6 bases, with 23 bases separating them. Written as DNA, the CDR3 is TGTGCCAGCAGTTCCAGGGATAGGGAAGATAAGCCTGAAGCTTTCTTT. Protein: CASSSRDREDKPEAFF.

The chain links TRBV6-6 to TRBJ1-5; D gene unclear. This CDR3 is built from 15 residues. Germline CDR1 MNHNY, CDR2 SVGAGI (reference sequence). V was shortened by 4 bases and J by 2 bases, with 12 bases between the two germline ends. CDR3 DNA: TGTGCCAGCAGTTTAAGGGTGTTAGGCAATCAGCCCCAGCATTTT. It specifies CASSLRVLGNQPQHF.

The chain couples TRBV5-4 to TRBJ2-5; a possible D gene is TRBD2 (6 bases). CDR1 is SGHNT, CDR2 YYREEE, per germline (reference sequence). The CDR3 is made up of 15 amino acids. Trimming took 0 bases from V and 4 from J, leaving 13 bases between them. The CDR3 region has the DNA TGTGCCAGCAGCTTGGATAGTAGCGGCCTAGAGACCCAGTACTTC. It yields the protein CASSLDSSGLETQYF.

The chain employs TRBV13 and TRBJ2-3, with TRBD2 identical over 11 bases. There are 15 residues in the CDR3. V lost 4 bases, J lost 4 bases, and 4 bases stayed unmatched. Germline V gene lookup returns CDR1 PRHDT and CDR2 FYEKMQ (reference sequence). As DNA, the CDR3 is TGTGCCAGCAGCTACACTAGCGGGAGCTCAGATACGCAGTATTTT. As protein: CASSYTSGSSDTQYF.